This entry concerns a single TCR beta chain. Authors' analysis steps: Scientists estimated how many nucleated cells there were by amplifying reference gene primers. TCRdb keeps only in-frame clones here, not all; method: immunoSEQ multiplex PCR. For V, J and clone size, that table is used; D and trimming come from the DNA. The sample includes 150,000 to 200,000 clones, roughly 85% of them seen just once. The V gene lost 9 bases and the J gene lost 0 bases, with 11 bases spanning the gap. CDR1 MGHDK and CDR2 SYGVNS come from the germline V gene. The CDR3 consists of 14 residues. The data are from a study of blood T cell repertoires in COVID-19. Study summary: Donors in the United States, Italy and Spain gave samples during acute or convalescent COVID-19. In each case, the material was cDNA or gDNA derived from T cells, B-cell-depleted T cells, or PBMCs.

The clonotype originates from a woman aged 65 to 85 with acute or convalescent COVID-19. The sequenced material came from peripheral blood. This chain uses TRBV25-1 with TRBJ2-2; no clear D gene. DNA of the CDR3: TGTGCCAGTAGAAATAGAGCGAACACCGGGGAGCTGTTTTTT. Protein: CASRNRANTGELFF.